This T cell receptor (beta chain) was retrieved from a study of shared clonotypes between healthy human individuals. CDR3 length equals 13 residues. Germline CDR1 is MNHEY and CDR2 is SVGAGI. V was shortened by 7 bases and J by 1 base, with 10 bases between the two germline ends. The table came from immunoSEQ multiplex PCR; TCRdb's copy has only in-frame clones and leaves some out. Of about 1.4 million clones listed, approximately 97% are singletons. This clone was recorded once. The sample comprised naive CD4+ T cells sorted from blood. Subset given: CD45RA+ positively selected. V is TRBV6-5 and J is TRBJ1-1, with D hard to call. The receptor was isolated from a man in his thirties or forties in good health. The CDR3 protein is CASKKWGNTEAFF. The DNA of the CDR3 is TGTGCCAGCAAAAAGTGGGGGAACACTGAAGCTTTCTTT.